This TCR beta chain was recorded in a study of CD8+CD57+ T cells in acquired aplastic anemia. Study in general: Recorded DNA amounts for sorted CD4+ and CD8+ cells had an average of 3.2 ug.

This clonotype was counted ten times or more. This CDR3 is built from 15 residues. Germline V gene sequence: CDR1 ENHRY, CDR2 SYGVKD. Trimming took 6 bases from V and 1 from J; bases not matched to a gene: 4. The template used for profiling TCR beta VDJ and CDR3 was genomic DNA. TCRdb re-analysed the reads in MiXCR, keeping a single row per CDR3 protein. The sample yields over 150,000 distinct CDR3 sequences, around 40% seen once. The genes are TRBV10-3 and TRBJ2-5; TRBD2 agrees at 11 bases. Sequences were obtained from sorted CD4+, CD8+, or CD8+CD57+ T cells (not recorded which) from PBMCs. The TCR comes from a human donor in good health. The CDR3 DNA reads TGTGCCATCAGCATAGCGGGGGGGAGCCAAGAGACCCAGTACTTC. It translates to CAISIAGGSQETQYF.